Described below is a single TCR beta chain sequence and its context. Its antigen is not identified. These data belong to a study of graft-versus-host responses after intestinal transplantation. Overall study context: Anti-thymocyte globulin induction was given to all recipients, followed by tacrolimus and steroids for around three years.

This table comes from immunoSEQ multiplex PCR, and its TCRdb copy is limited to in-frame clones, with some not included. Here the sample spans roughly 70,000 clones, about nine tenths being singletons. Marrow collected post-transplant originated from the posterior iliac crest or another site. Looked up from germline, CDR1 is SGHNT and CDR2 is YYREEE (reference sequence). V was clipped by 4 bases and J by 3 bases; unmatched bases: 7. CDR3 length: 15 amino acids. General study points: Ileal or blood samples showed some GvH clones first, and such clones were also found in recipient marrow.

The chain employs TRBV5-4 and TRBJ2-1, with 7 bases fitting TRBD1. The sequence was obtained from a human patient who received an intestinal transplant, so some T cells may come from the graft donor. The sample was bone marrow, taken around 730 days after intestinal transplantation. This CDR3 is CASSLGQPFYNEQFF. Written as DNA, the CDR3 is TGTGCCAGCAGCCTGGGACAGCCATTCTACAATGAGCAGTTCTTC.